The rows below give T cell receptor beta chains drawn from one sample of a study of control samples from healthy donors and cancer patients. Assay used: immunoSEQ multiplex PCR; TCRdb lists only in-frame clones, some missing. The profile shows 150,000 to 200,000 clones, 85% to 90% of them singletons. Sequenced material: blood. These receptors were taken from a woman aged 30 to 39 in good health. Each CDR3 is given with its conserved first and last residue. The order of the fields is D gene, clone size, V gene, J gene, CDR3 protein, CDR3 DNA. The D gene is left open where the match is weak. The listing skips clone size in some rows; elsewhere it reads once, few, many or a size class.

TRBD2	NA	TRBV10-3	TRBJ2-2	CAISPLAGGPIGELFF	TGTGCCATCAGCCCCCTAGCGGGAGGGCCGATCGGGGAGCTGTTTTTT
NA	NA	TRBV5-6	TRBJ2-7	CASSLGGVRSYEQYF	TGTGCCAGCAGCTTGGGGGGTGTGAGGTCCTACGAGCAGTACTTC
TRBD1	NA	TRBV20-1	TRBJ1-1	CSASGTARREAFF	TGCAGTGCTAGTGGGACAGCAAGACGTGAAGCTTTCTTT
NA	NA	TRBV4-2	TRBJ1-5	CASSPMVYSNQPQHF	TGTGCCAGCAGCCCTATGGTTTATAGCAATCAGCCCCAGCATTTT
NA	NA	TRBV18	TRBJ1-4	CASHRDLKEKLFF	TGTGCCAGCCACAGGGACTTAAAGGAAAAACTGTTTTTT
NA	NA	TRBV28	TRBJ2-5	CATQFSQVQYF	TGTGCCACCCAGTTTTCCCAGGTCCAGTACTTC
NA	NA	TRBV4-1	TRBJ2-7	CASSLASGEQYF	TGCGCCAGCAGCCTCGCCTCGGGCGAGCAGTACTTC
NA	NA	TRBV29-1	TRBJ1-2	CSVSEDYGYTF	TGCAGCGTTAGTGAAGACTATGGCTACACCTTC
NA	NA	TRBV6-1	TRBJ2-3	CASSESSPRGTDTQYF	TGTGCCAGCAGTGAAAGCTCCCCGAGGGGTACAGATACGCAGTATTTT
NA	NA	TRBV30	TRBJ1-5	CAWSGLGNQPQHF	TGTGCCTGGAGTGGTTTGGGCAATCAGCCCCAGCATTTT
NA	NA	TRBV4-2	TRBJ1-1	CASSQEGGAFF	TGTGCCAGCAGCCAAGAAGGAGGAGCTTTCTTT
NA	NA	TRBV4-1	TRBJ1-6	CASSQEWGHNSPLHF	TGCGCCAGCAGCCAAGAGTGGGGGCACAATTCACCCCTCCACTTT
TRBD1	NA	TRBV10-3	TRBJ1-5	CAISGQGGNQPQHF	TGTGCCATCAGTGGACAGGGTGGCAATCAGCCCCAGCATTTT
NA	NA	TRBV13	TRBJ2-7	CASSLAGRYEQYF	TGTGCCAGCAGCTTAGCCGGCCGCTACGAGCAGTACTTC
TRBD1	NA	TRBV28	TRBJ2-7	CASSGRDRGSYEQYF	TGTGCCAGCAGTGGGCGGGACAGGGGGTCCTACGAGCAGTACTTC
NA	once	TRBV6-5	TRBJ2-5	CASNPGLPVETQYF	TGTGCCAGCAATCCGGGACTTCCCGTTGAGACCCAGTACTTC
NA	NA	TRBV7-9	TRBJ1-1	CASILTAEAFF	TGTGCCAGCATCCTGACAGCTGAAGCTTTCTTT
NA	NA	TRBV6-6	TRBJ1-3	CASSYDVSGNTIYF	TGTGCCAGCAGTTACGACGTCTCTGGAAACACCATATATTTT
NA	NA	TRBV27	TRBJ2-5	CASSSLGANQETQYF	TGTGCCAGCAGTTCCCTTGGGGCAAACCAAGAGACCCAGTACTTC
NA	NA	TRBV5-1	TRBJ2-1	CASSLGMEGAGQGFF	TGCGCCAGCAGCTTAGGTATGGAGGGAGCAGGACAAGGGTTCTTC
TRBD1	NA	TRBV9	TRBJ2-5	CASSGRTTGIGETQYF	TGTGCCAGCAGCGGACGGACGACAGGGATCGGTGAGACCCAGTACTTC
NA	NA	TRBV7-9	TRBJ1-2	CASSLSSEWQLYGYTF	TGTGCCAGCAGCTTGTCTAGTGAATGGCAGCTCTATGGCTACACCTTC
NA	NA	TRBV5-1	TRBJ1-2	CASSLGQTSSYGYTF	TGCGCCAGCAGCTTGGGACAGACTTCGTCCTATGGCTACACCTTC
TRBD1	once	TRBV15	TRBJ1-3	CATSRGQGANSGNTIYF	TGTGCCACCAGCAGAGGACAGGGGGCTAACTCTGGAAACACCATATATTTT
NA	NA	TRBV29-1	TRBJ1-1	CSVGQSRGAFF	TGCAGCGTCGGACAGTCACGGGGAGCTTTCTTT
TRBD1	NA	TRBV5-4	TRBJ1-2	CASNTWTGTNYGYTF	TGTGCCAGCAACACATGGACAGGGACAAACTATGGCTACACCTTC
NA	once	TRBV12-3/TRBV12-4	TRBJ1-5	CASTPEPNQPQHF	TGTGCCAGCACCCCCGAACCCAATCAGCCCCAGCATTTT
NA	NA	TRBV6-8	TRBJ1-5	CASSWTAKAPQPQHF	TGTGCCAGCAGTTGGACAGCAAAGGCACCTCAGCCCCAGCATTTT
NA	NA	TRBV12-5	TRBJ1-1	CASGHYRVMNTEAFF	TGTGCTAGTGGTCATTACAGGGTTATGAACACTGAAGCTTTCTTT
TRBD2	NA	TRBV28	TRBJ2-7	CASSLTGTNSYEQYF	TGTGCCAGCAGCCTAACCGGGACTAACTCCTACGAGCAGTACTTC
NA	NA	TRBV14	TRBJ1-1	CASRHPGPNTEAFF	TGTGCCAGCAGACACCCGGGCCCGAACACTGAAGCTTTCTTT
NA	NA	TRBV28	TRBJ1-1	CASSLYTEAFF	TGTGCCAGCAGCCTTTACACTGAAGCTTTCTTT
NA	NA	TRBV19	TRBJ2-2	CASSTAGELFF	TGTGCCAGTAGTACCGCCGGGGAGCTGTTTTTT
NA	NA	TRBV2	TRBJ1-2	CARRTGNYGYTF	TGTGCCAGACGGACTGGAAACTATGGCTACACCTTC
TRBD2	NA	TRBV5-1	TRBJ2-7	CASSPLAAPYEQYF	TGCGCCAGCAGCCCACTAGCGGCCCCCTACGAGCAGTACTTC
NA	once	TRBV6-6	TRBJ1-1	CASSRKNTEAFF	TGTGCCAGCAGCCGGAAGAACACTGAAGCTTTCTTT
NA	NA	TRBV19	TRBJ1-6	CASSMRGTKDSPLHF	TGTGCCAGTAGTATGCGAGGGACGAAAGATTCACCCCTCCACTTT
TRBD1	once	TRBV15	TRBJ1-1	CATSRGTGGWTEAFF	TGTGCCACCAGCAGGGGGACAGGGGGGTGGACTGAAGCTTTCTTT
NA	NA	TRBV6-5	TRBJ2-5	CASSYKGWAQYF	TGTGCCAGCAGTTACAAGGGATGGGCCCAGTACTTC
NA	once	TRBV5-6	TRBJ1-2	CASSQDWTSAYGYTF	TGTGCCAGCAGCCAAGACTGGACTAGCGCCTATGGCTACACCTTC
NA	NA	TRBV6-4	TRBJ1-1	CASSDGWGGTEAFF	TGTGCCAGCAGTGATGGATGGGGGGGGACTGAAGCTTTCTTT